This T cell receptor (beta chain) is drawn from a study of monozygotic twins with cystic fibrosis. Study information: With about 15 PCR cycles, barcoded libraries came from three micrograms of fragmented DNA. Study-wide findings and caveats: The repertoire was suggested to be naive-dominated, clonality median approximately 0.0098. No link emerged between shared CDR3 counts and age, concordance or severity.

As concerns this clone: Its antigen is unidentified.

The CDR3 runs 15 residues. In germline, CDR1 is SNHLY, CDR2 FYNNEI. J gave up 5 bases and V 8 bases, and 11 bases lay outside the gene matches. Profiled with immunoSEQ multiplex PCR; TCRdb holds only in-frame clones, not every one. The table includes about 17,000 clones, almost 97% detected once. The sample consisted of blood. The TCR originated in a girl aged 2-10 years with cystic fibrosis. V gene TRBV2 combines with J gene TRBJ1-2; 10 bases agree with TRBD1. The CDR3 nucleotides are TGTGCCAGCGGCGGACAGGGGGTGAGAGCTTATGGCTACACCTTC. It translates to CASGGQGVRAYGYTF.